The 6 T cell receptor beta chains below were found in one sample sequenced in a study of CXCR3-negative and CXCR3-positive naive CD8 T cells. UMI-tagged TRB cDNA libraries were built via 5' RACE. Reanalyzing the 5' RACE reads, TCRdb keeps one entry per CDR3 protein, without DNA. Its table lists over 100,000 distinct CDR3 sequences. Input material: naive CXCR3- CD8+ T cells from blood. Regarding subset: CD45RO-CCR7+CD27+CD95- naive CD8+ T cells lacking CXCR3 (TNR3-). The origin of the receptors is a human donor in good health. Some clones in this sample may be carry-over from other donors' samples.

The chain combines TRBV9 with TRBJ2-1; TCRdb's D call of TRBD2 is untestable without DNA. Germline CDR1 and CDR2: SGDLS and YYNGEE. The CDR3 runs to 15 residues. This CDR3 is CASSTTSGTSGEQFF. Variable domain in full (rest from reference TRBV9 and TRBJ2-1): DSGVTQTPKHLITATGQRVTLRCSPRSGDLSVYWYQQSLDQGLQFLIQYYNGEERAKGNILERFSAQQFPDLHSELNLSSLELGDSALYFCASSTTSGTSGEQFFGPGTRLTVL.

The CDR3: CASSLGQGHYEQYF. V and J are TRBV5-6 and TRBJ2-7; TCRdb reports TRBD1, a call that lacks DNA to check it against. This CDR3 spans 14 amino acids. The germline CDR1 and CDR2 sequences are SGHDT and YYEEEE.

The genes are TRBV18 and TRBJ2-5. The length of the CDR3 is 13 residues. Looked up from germline, CDR1 is KGHSH and CDR2 is LQKENI. The CDR3 spells CASSPTTDEAQYF.

The chain joins TRBV13 to TRBJ1-1; with no DNA, the TCRdb D assignment of TRBD1 cannot be verified. Germline V gene sequence: CDR1 PRHDT, CDR2 FYEKMQ (reference sequence). The CDR3 sequence is 16 residues long. The CDR3 reads CASSSRDRGQGTEAFF.

V gene TRBV7-8 combines with J gene TRBJ2-1. Germline CDR1 reads SGHVS; CDR2 reads FQNEAQ. CDR3 size: 11 residues. The CDR3 spells CASSPLGKQFF.

The chain uses TRBV29-1 and TRBJ2-7. Looked up from germline, CDR1 is SQVTM and CDR2 is ANQGSEA. The CDR3 length is 16 residues. This CDR3 reads CSVEVEDGLSQVEQYF.